The next 27 T cell receptor beta chains were all read from a single sample in a study of identical twins. Each CDR3 protein gets one entry after TCRdb re-called the 5' RACE reads with MiXCR. The data contain roughly 490,000 distinct CDR3 sequences, over 11% of them singletons. This same sample was also taken into another study, of yellow fever vaccine responses in identical twins.

Material: CD4+ T cells sorted from blood. Receptors originate from a woman aged 18-29 years in good health.

The table lists this clonotype with a few counts. The V gene is TRBV5-4, the J gene TRBJ1-6, with D hard to call. Germline V gene sequence: CDR1 SGHNT, CDR2 YYREEE (reference sequence). Trimming shortened V by 5 bases and J by 5 bases, and 11 bases separated the two germline ends. The CDR3 is 14 amino acids. CDR3 in amino acids: CASRRWLDNSPLHF. The DNA of the CDR3 is TGTGCCAGCAGGAGATGGCTGGATAATTCACCCCTCCACTTT. Complete variable domain (other parts from reference TRBV5-4 and TRBJ1-6): ETGVTQSPTHLIKTRGQQVTLRCSSQSGHNTVSWYQQALGQGPQFIFQYYREEENGRGNFPPRFSGLQFPNYSSELNVNALELDDSALYLCASRRWLDNSPLHFGNGTRLTVT.

At least ten counts were recorded for this clonotype. A junction boundary mismatches the germline segment, possibly from a read error. The chain carries TRBV11-2 and TRBJ2-3, with 14 bases aligning to TRBD2. Looked up from germline, CDR1 is SGHAT and CDR2 is FQNNGV. The CDR3 covers 16 residues. The CDR3 loop reads CASSLGLAGAGDTQYF. The CDR3 nucleotides are TGCGCCAGCAGCTTGGGACTAGCGGGGGCCGGAGATACGCAGTATTTT.

A few counts support this clonotype. This chain links TRBV7-6 with TRBJ2-2; D might be TRBD1 or TRBD2, each matching 5 bases. This CDR3 has 17 amino acids. V was cut by 2 bases and J by 0 bases, with 13 bases left in between. Germline V lookup: CDR1 SGHVS, CDR2 FNYEAQ. CDR3 sequence: CASSLSRGRPNTGELFF. CDR3 coding DNA: TGTGCCAGCAGCTTAAGCCGGGGCAGGCCGAACACCGGGGAGCTGTTTTTT.

The V gene is TRBV20-1, the J gene TRBJ1-2; unclear D gene. Trimming took 6 bases from V and 2 from J, leaving 10 bases between them. This CDR3 is 12 amino acids long. Germline V gene sequence: CDR1 DFQATT, CDR2 SNEGSKA (reference sequence). The CDR3 sequence: CSAGDTNYGYTF. In DNA, the CDR3 is TGCAGTGCCGGAGACACCAACTATGGCTACACCTTC.

This clonotype has more than one count but fewer than ten. This chain uses TRBV4-3 with TRBJ1-1; the D is unclear. V was shortened by 2 bases and J by 3 bases, with 7 bases between the two germline ends. Germline V gene data show CDR1 as LGHNA and CDR2 as YSLEER. The CDR3 sequence is 13 residues long. CDR3 sequence reads: CASSQTQDTEAFF. The CDR3 bases are TGCGCCAGCAGCCAAACACAAGACACTGAAGCTTTCTTT.

This clonotype was observed a handful of times. The chain recombines TRBV12-3 or TRBV12-4 with TRBJ2-1; TRBD2 agrees at 11 bases. The CDR3 totals 14 residues. Trimming removed 6 bases from V and 7 bases from J; junction bases left unmatched: 5. The CDR3 loop is CASRTSGSFNEQFF. CDR3 nucleotide sequence: TGTGCCAGCAGAACTAGCGGGAGTTTTAATGAGCAGTTCTTC.

In this sample, this clonotype turned up a few times. CDR3 region: CSARELWASGVYEQYF. CDR3 nucleotides: TGCAGTGCTAGGGAGCTCTGGGCTAGCGGAGTCTACGAGCAGTACTTC. The J gene is TRBJ2-7, the V gene TRBV20-1; 7 bases are a match to TRBD2. The CDR3 covers 16 residues. Germline V gives CDR1 DFQATT, CDR2 SNEGSKA (reference sequence). V lost 3 bases to trimming and J lost 3 bases; unmatched junction nucleotides: 14.

V and J are TRBV5-1 and TRBJ2-5; 9 positions agree with TRBD1. This CDR3 is built from 14 residues. CDR1 and CDR2 (germline): SGHRS, YFSETQ. V lost 7 bases to trimming and J lost 0 bases; unmatched junction nucleotides: 4. In DNA, the CDR3 is TGCGCCAGCGGACAGGGGACGTACCAAGAGACCCAGTACTTC. It encodes CASGQGTYQETQYF.

This clonotype was observed a handful of times. This chain links TRBV5-1 with TRBJ2-5; 8 nucleotides align to TRBD1. Germline CDR1 and CDR2: SGHRS and YFSETQ. Trimming took 4 bases from V and 3 from J; bases not matched to a gene: 5. The length of the CDR3 is 14 residues. CDR3 protein: CASSLRDRKETQYF. The CDR3 DNA follows: TGCGCCAGCAGCCTACGGGACAGGAAAGAGACCCAGTACTTC.

The chain combines TRBV27 with TRBJ2-7, with a possible D match to TRBD1 (6 bases). Germline assignment: CDR1 MNHEY and CDR2 SMNVEV (reference sequence). V shed 8 bases and J shed 0 bases, with 17 bases lying between them. CDR3 length: 15 amino acids. This CDR3 is CASWENRVGSYEQYF. CDR3 nucleotides: TGTGCCAGCTGGGAGAACAGGGTCGGCTCCTACGAGCAGTACTTC.

In this sample, this clonotype turned up many times. The chain couples TRBV12-3 or TRBV12-4 to TRBJ2-2; D is unresolved. The V and J ends lost 6 bases and 5 bases respectively, with 13 bases between them. This CDR3 is built from 14 residues. Here the CDR3 reads CASSPDEGTGELFF. Here the CDR3 DNA reads TGTGCCAGCAGCCCAGACGAAGGGACCGGGGAGCTGTTTTTT.

This clonotype was seen a few times. J is TRBJ2-3 and V is TRBV7-9; D possibly corresponds to TRBD2 (6 bases). The V gene lost 4 bases and the J gene lost 0 bases, with 14 bases spanning the gap. Germline values: CDR1 SEHNR, CDR2 FQNEAQ (reference sequence). The CDR3 totals 16 residues. This CDR3 is CASSSPRGKSTDTQYF. The CDR3 nucleotides are TGTGCCAGCAGCTCGCCCCGGGGGAAAAGCACAGATACGCAGTATTTT.

This chain uses TRBV29-1 with TRBJ2-1; 12 bases match TRBD2. This CDR3 spans 14 amino acids. Germline CDR1 reads SQVTM; CDR2 reads ANQGSEA. Trimming took 4 bases from V and 6 from J; bases not matched to a gene: 4. CDR3 region: CSVGLLAGGNEQFF. CDR3 DNA sequence: TGCAGCGTTGGTCTACTAGCGGGAGGCAATGAGCAGTTCTTC.

In its sample, this clonotype was seen a few times. The chain recombines TRBV9 with TRBJ1-2; D uncertain. Trimming left V 0 bases short and J 2 bases short, with 8 bases between. CDR1 and CDR2 (germline): SGDLS, YYNGEE. This CDR3 comprises 14 residues. The CDR3 spells CASSVDQRNYGYTF. The CDR3 DNA reads TGTGCCAGCAGCGTAGATCAGAGAAACTATGGCTACACCTTC.

The rearrangement uses TRBV11-2 and TRBJ2-7; D tentatively fits TRBD1 or TRBD2 (5 bases each). Between the trimmed V and J ends, which lost 2 bases and 0 bases, there was a span of 14 bases. There are 16 residues in the CDR3. Per the germline V gene, CDR1 is SGHAT and CDR2 is FQNNGV. The CDR3 spells CASSLRDALSSYEQYF. The DNA for the CDR3 is TGTGCCAGCAGCTTAAGGGACGCGTTAAGCTCCTACGAGCAGTACTTC.

There are a few counts of this clonotype. The V call is TRBV18, the J call TRBJ2-5; 8 bases line up with TRBD1. The length of the CDR3 is 15 residues. Germline CDR1 and CDR2: KGHSH and LQKENI. V was clipped by 4 bases and J by 3 bases; unmatched bases: 7. The CDR3 loop is CASSRPTGVEETQYF. CDR3 sequence (DNA): TGTGCCAGCTCACGCCCGACAGGGGTGGAAGAGACCCAGTACTTC.

This clonotype was detected only a few times. The chain recombines TRBV6-5 with TRBJ2-3; tentative D call: TRBD1 (6 bases). V was clipped by 2 bases and J by 1 base, with 16 bases between them. Germline CDR1 is MNHEY and CDR2 is SVGAGI. The CDR3 has 17 residues. The CDR3 spells CASSYTRGRGGTDTQYF. The CDR3 bases are TGTGCCAGCAGTTACACCCGGGGCAGGGGAGGCACAGATACGCAGTATTTT.

The table lists this clonotype with a few counts. The chain is built from TRBV28 and TRBJ2-1; TRBD1 matches at 8 bases. This CDR3 has 15 residues. Germline assignment: CDR1 MDHEN and CDR2 SYDVKM. The V segment lost 4 bases and the J segment 3 bases; nucleotides outside the gene matches: 5. This CDR3 reads CASSSWGTGYNEQFF. The CDR3 DNA is TGTGCCAGCAGTTCCTGGGGGACAGGCTACAATGAGCAGTTCTTC. The full variable domain, its missing parts supplied by reference TRBV28 and TRBJ2-1, is DVKVTQSSRYLVKRTGEKVFLECVQDMDHENMFWYRQDPGLGLRLIYFSYDVKMKEKGDIPEGYSVSREKKERFSLILESASTNQTSMYLCASSSWGTGYNEQFFGPGTRLTVL.

V and J are TRBV12-3 or TRBV12-4 and TRBJ2-5; D gene uncertain. The V and J ends lost 2 bases and 4 bases respectively, with 5 bases between them. The CDR3 sequence is 12 residues long. In nucleotides, the CDR3 is TGTGCCAGCAGTTTAAGCTCAGAGACCCAGTACTTC. Protein product: CASSLSSETQYF.

This clonotype was counted only a few times. The chain joins TRBV7-6 to TRBJ1-4; a possible D gene is TRBD1 (6 bases). The ends were cut back, 0 bases at V and 4 bases at J, with 9 bases in the middle. This CDR3 has 15 amino acids. Germline lookup yields CDR1 SGHVS and CDR2 FNYEAQ. DNA for the CDR3: TGTGCCAGCAGCTTAGCCGGACAGAATAATGAAAAACTGTTTTTT. Amino acids: CASSLAGQNNEKLFF.

This clonotype was detected a few times. The J gene is TRBJ1-5, the V gene TRBV10-3; D is possibly TRBD1 (6 bases). The germline gives CDR1 ENHRY, CDR2 SYGVKD. The CDR3 length is 14 residues. V was pared by 2 bases and J by 4 bases, with 9 bases between. The CDR3 protein is CAISEDRSNQPQHF. CDR3 in DNA: TGTGCCATCAGTGAGGACAGGAGTAATCAGCCCCAGCATTTT.

This clonotype showed up just a few times. The chain carries TRBV3-1 and TRBJ1-5, with 7 bases identical to TRBD1. The CDR3 contains 16 residues. Germline-derived CDR1 and CDR2 are LGHDT and YNNKEL (reference sequence). V shed 0 bases and J 2 bases; nucleotides not matched to a gene: 4. The DNA for the CDR3 is TGTGCCAGCAGCCAAGAAAAAGGACAGGGCAATCAGCCCCAGCATTTT. Protein product: CASSQEKGQGNQPQHF.

This clonotype was detected a few times. The V call is TRBV27, the J call TRBJ2-7; TRBD2 aligns across 8 bases. The CDR3 runs 15 residues. With 7 bases clipped from V and 3 bases from J, the junction kept 11 bases outside the gene matches. Germline-derived CDR1 and CDR2 are MNHEY and SMNVEV (reference sequence). The CDR3 coding sequence is TGTGCCAGCATAGGAGGTAGCGGGGCCCTCTACGAGCAGTACTTC. Translated, it gives CASIGGSGALYEQYF.

The table lists this clonotype with a few counts. J is TRBJ1-5 and V is TRBV7-2, with D uncertain. Germline V gene data show CDR1 as SGHTA and CDR2 as FQGNSA. This CDR3 has 11 residues. V was pared by 4 bases and J by 9 bases, with 7 bases between. In DNA, the CDR3 is TGTGCCAGCAGCTCGGATGGGCCCCAGCATTTT. Residues: CASSSDGPQHF.

This clonotype was detected only once. V and J are TRBV23-1 and TRBJ1-6, with a weak D call TRBD1 (6 bases). TRBV23-1 carries the ORF label, with uncertain function. The CDR3 totals 14 residues. V was cut by 0 bases and J by 8 bases, with 8 bases left in between. CDR3 in amino acids: CASSQSDSYSPLHF. CDR3 bases: TGCGCCAGCAGTCAATCGGACAGCTATTCACCCCTCCACTTT.

This clonotype was seen a few times. The V gene is TRBV6-5, the J gene TRBJ2-5, with D possibly matching TRBD1 (5 bases). The germline CDR1 and CDR2 sequences are MNHEY and SVGAGI. The CDR3 is made up of 14 amino acids. Trimming took 0 bases from V and 2 from J, leaving 7 bases between them. This CDR3 reads CASSYSHRQETQYF. The CDR3 nucleotides are TGTGCCAGCAGTTACTCGCACAGGCAAGAGACCCAGTACTTC.

This clonotype was counted only a few times. This chain links TRBV30 with TRBJ2-5, with TRBD2 matching 13 bases. Looked up from germline, CDR1 is GTSNPN and CDR2 is SVGIG (reference sequence). V shed 0 bases and J 4 bases; nucleotides not matched to a gene: 2. The CDR3 contains 15 residues. This chain's CDR3 is CAWSVRTSGGETQYF. The CDR3 nucleotides are TGTGCCTGGAGTGTCCGGACTAGCGGGGGAGAGACCCAGTACTTC.